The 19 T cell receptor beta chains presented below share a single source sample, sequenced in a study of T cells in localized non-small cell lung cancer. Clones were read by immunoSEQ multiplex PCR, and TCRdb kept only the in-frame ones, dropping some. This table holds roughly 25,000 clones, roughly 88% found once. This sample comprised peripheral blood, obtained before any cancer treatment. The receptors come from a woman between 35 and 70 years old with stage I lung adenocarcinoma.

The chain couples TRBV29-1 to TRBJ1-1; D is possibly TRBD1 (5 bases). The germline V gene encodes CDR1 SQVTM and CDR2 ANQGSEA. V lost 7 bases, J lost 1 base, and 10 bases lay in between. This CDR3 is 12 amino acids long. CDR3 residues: CSAGTGNTEAFF. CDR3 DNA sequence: TGCAGCGCCGGGACGGGGAACACTGAAGCTTTCTTT.

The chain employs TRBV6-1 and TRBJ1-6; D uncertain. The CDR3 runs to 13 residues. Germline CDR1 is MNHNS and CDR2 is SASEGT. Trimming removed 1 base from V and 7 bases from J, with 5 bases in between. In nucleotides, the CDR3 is TGTGCCAGCAGTGAAGTGAAGAATTCACCCCTCCACTTT. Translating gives CASSEVKNSPLHF.

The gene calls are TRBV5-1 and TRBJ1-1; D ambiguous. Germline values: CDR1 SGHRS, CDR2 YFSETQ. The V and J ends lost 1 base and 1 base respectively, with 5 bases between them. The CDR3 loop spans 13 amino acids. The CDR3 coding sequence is TGCGCCAGCAGCTTGCAACAGAACACTGAAGCTTTCTTT. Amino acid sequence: CASSLQQNTEAFF.

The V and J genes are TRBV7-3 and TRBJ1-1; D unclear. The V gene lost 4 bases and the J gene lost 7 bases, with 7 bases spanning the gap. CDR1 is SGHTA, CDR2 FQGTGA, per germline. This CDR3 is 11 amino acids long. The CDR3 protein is CASSSGGEAFF. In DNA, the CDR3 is TGTGCCAGCAGCTCCGGTGGTGAAGCTTTCTTT. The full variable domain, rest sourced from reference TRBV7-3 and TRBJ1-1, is GAGVSQTPSNKVTEKGKYVELRCDPISGHTALYWYRQSLGQGPEFLIYFQGTGAADDSGLPNDRFFAVRPEGSVSTLKIQRTERGDSAVYLCASSSGGEAFFGQGTRLTVV.

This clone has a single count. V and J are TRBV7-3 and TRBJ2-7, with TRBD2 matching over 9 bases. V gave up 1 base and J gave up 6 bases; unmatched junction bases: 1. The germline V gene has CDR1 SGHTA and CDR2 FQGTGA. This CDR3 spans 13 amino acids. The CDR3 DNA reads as TGTGCCAGCAGCTTAAATAGCGGGAGCGAGCAGTACTTC. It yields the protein CASSLNSGSEQYF.

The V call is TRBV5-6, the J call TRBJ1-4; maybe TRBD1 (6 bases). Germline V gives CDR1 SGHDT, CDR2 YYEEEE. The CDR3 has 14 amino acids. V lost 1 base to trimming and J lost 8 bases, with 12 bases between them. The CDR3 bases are TGTGCCAGCAGCTTGTGGGGGGCATACGAAAAACTGTTTTTT. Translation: CASSLWGAYEKLFF.

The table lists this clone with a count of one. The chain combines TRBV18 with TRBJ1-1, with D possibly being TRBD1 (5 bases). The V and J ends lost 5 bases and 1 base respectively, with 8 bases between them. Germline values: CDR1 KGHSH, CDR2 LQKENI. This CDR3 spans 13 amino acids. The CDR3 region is CASSGGRNTEAFF. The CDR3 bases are TGTGCCAGCTCAGGGGGAAGGAACACTGAAGCTTTCTTT.

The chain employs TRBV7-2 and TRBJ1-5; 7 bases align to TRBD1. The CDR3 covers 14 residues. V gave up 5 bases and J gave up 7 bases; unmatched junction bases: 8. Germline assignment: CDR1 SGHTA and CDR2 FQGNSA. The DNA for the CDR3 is TGTGCCAGCAGCAACAACAGGGGTAGCCAGCCCCAGCATTTT. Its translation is CASSNNRGSQPQHF.

In DNA, the CDR3 is TGCGCCAGCAGCAGGGACTCTGGGGCCAACGTCCTGACTTTC. This gives the protein CASSRDSGANVLTF. The J gene is TRBJ2-6, the V gene TRBV4-3; D remains unclear. Per the germline V gene, CDR1 is LGHNA and CDR2 is YSLEER. The CDR3 sequence is 14 residues long. V lost 5 bases to trimming and J lost 0 bases, with 5 bases between them.

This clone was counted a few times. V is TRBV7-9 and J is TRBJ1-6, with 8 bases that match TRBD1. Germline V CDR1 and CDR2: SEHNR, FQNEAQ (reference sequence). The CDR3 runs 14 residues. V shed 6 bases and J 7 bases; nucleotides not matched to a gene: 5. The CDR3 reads CASRMDRDNSPLHF. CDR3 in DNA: TGTGCCAGCAGAATGGACAGGGACAATTCACCCCTCCACTTT.

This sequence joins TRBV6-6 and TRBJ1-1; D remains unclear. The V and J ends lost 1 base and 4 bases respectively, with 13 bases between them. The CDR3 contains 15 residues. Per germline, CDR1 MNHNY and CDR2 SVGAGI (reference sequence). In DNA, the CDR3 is TGTGCCAGCAGTTACTTCCGAGGGAAAAGCACTGAAGCTTTCTTT. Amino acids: CASSYFRGKSTEAFF.

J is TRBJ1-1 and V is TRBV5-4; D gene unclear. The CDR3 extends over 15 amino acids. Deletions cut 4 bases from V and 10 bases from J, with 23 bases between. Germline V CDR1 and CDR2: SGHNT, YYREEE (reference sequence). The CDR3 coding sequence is TGTGCCAGCAGCCCCGACGGCGCAGGCAATTCAGGAGCTTTCTTT. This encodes CASSPDGAGNSGAFF.

CDR3 DNA sequence: TGTGCCAGCAGCTTGGGCAGGGGGGACGGGGAGCTGTTTTTT. Translation: CASSLGRGDGELFF. The chain recombines TRBV7-2 with TRBJ2-2; D perhaps matches TRBD1 (7 bases). The V gene's germline CDR1 is SGHTA and CDR2 FQGNSA. V was trimmed by 3 bases and J by 7 bases, leaving 12 bases between them. The CDR3 spans 14 residues.

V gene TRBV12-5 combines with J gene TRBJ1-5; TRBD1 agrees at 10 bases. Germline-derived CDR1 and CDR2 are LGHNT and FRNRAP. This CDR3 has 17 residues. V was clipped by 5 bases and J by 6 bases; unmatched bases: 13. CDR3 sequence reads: CASGEQGQGKVAQPQHF. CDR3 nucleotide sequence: TGTGCTAGTGGTGAGCAGGGACAGGGGAAGGTGGCTCAGCCCCAGCATTTT.

CDR3 sequence: CATSREGLEQYF. The CDR3 DNA follows: TGTGCCACCAGCAGAGAAGGGCTCGAGCAGTACTTC. V is TRBV15 and J is TRBJ2-7, with D hard to call. The CDR3 covers 12 residues. Germline V gene sequence: CDR1 LNHNV, CDR2 YYDKDF (reference sequence). V dropped 0 bases and J dropped 6 bases, with 6 bases sitting between them.

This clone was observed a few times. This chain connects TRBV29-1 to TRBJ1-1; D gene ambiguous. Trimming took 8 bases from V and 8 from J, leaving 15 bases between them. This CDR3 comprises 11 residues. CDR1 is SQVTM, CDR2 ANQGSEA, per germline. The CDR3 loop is CSPTEITEAFF. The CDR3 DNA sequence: TGCAGCCCCACGGAGATAACAGAAGCTTTCTTT.

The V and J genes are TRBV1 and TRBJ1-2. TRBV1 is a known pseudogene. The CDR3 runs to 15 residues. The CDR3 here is CTSSQGTFPGYGYTF. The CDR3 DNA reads TGCACCAGCAGCCAAGGGACCTTCCCTGGCTATGGCTACACCTTC.

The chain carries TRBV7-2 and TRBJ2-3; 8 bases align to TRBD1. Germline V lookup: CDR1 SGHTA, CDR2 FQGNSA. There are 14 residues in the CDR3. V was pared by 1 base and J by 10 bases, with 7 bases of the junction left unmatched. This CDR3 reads CASSLGTGHEAQYF. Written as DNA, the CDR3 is TGTGCCAGCAGCTTAGGGACAGGGCACGAGGCGCAGTATTTT.

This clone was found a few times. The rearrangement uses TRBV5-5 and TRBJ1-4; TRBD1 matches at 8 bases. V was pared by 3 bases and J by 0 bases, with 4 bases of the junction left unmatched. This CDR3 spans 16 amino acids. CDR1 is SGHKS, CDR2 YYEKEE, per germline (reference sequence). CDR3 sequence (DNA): TGTGCCAGCAGCTACGGACAGGGAACAACTAATGAAAAACTGTTTTTT. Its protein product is CASSYGQGTTNEKLFF. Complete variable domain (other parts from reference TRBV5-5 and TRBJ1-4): DAGVTQSPTHLIKTRGQQVTLRCSPISGHKSVSWYQQVLGQGPQFIFQYYEKEERGRGNFPDRFSARQFPNYSSELNVNALLLGDSALYLCASSYGQGTTNEKLFFGSGTQLSVL.